The 28 T cell receptor beta chains listed next were all sequenced from one sample in a study of long-term antiretroviral therapy in people with HIV. Runs used v3.0 of the immunoSEQ assay and were done at survey level. Here immunoSEQ multiplex PCR was the method, and the copy in TCRdb shows in-frame clones only, minus some. The table has approximately 21,000 clones, 90% seen once. Specimen: unsorted PBMCs, collected 4.4 years before starting antiretroviral therapy. Receptors originate from a woman under 40 with HIV.

The chain is built from TRBV4-1 and TRBJ1-2; 8 nucleotides match TRBD1. Trimming at V came to 4 bases and at J to 7 bases, leaving 8 bases not matched to a gene. Germline V gene data show CDR1 as MGHRA and CDR2 as YSYEKL. There are 14 residues in the CDR3. This CDR3 is CASSPVDRGSGYTF. The CDR3 DNA reads TGCGCCAGCAGCCCTGTAGACAGGGGCAGTGGCTACACCTTC.

The chain recombines TRBV6-6 with TRBJ2-5, with a weak D call TRBD2 (7 bases). The CDR3 contains 12 residues. Trimming stripped 8 bases from V and 5 bases from J, with 12 bases between. The germline V gene encodes CDR1 MNHNY and CDR2 SVGAGI (reference sequence). The CDR3 loop reads CASVGGGETQYF. The DNA for the CDR3 is TGTGCCAGCGTAGGGGGAGGGGAGACCCAGTACTTC.

V and J are TRBV19 and TRBJ2-7; 8 nucleotides match TRBD1. CDR3 size: 14 residues. Trimming cost V 6 bases and J 5 bases; bases outside gene matches: 9. In germline, CDR1 is LNHDA, CDR2 SQIVND (reference sequence). Here the CDR3 DNA reads TGTGCCAGTAGCGACGGGACAGGCAACGACGAGCAGTACTTC. It encodes CASSDGTGNDEQYF.

The chain recombines TRBV10-3 with TRBJ2-5, with D unclear. The CDR3 spans 11 residues. V was clipped by 6 bases and J by 1 base, with 3 bases between them. Germline V gene data show CDR1 as ENHRY and CDR2 as SYGVKD. As DNA, the CDR3 is TGTGCCATCAGCAGCCAAGAGACCCAGTACTTC. Translation gives CAISSQETQYF.

The J gene is TRBJ1-2, the V gene TRBV4-3; maybe TRBD1 (5 bases). The CDR3 is 17 amino acids. Trimming removed 4 bases from V and 4 bases from J, with 22 bases in between. CDR1 is LGHNA, CDR2 YSLEER, per germline. CDR3 in amino acids: CASSPQPLSGWSYGYTF. As DNA, the CDR3 is TGCGCCAGCAGCCCTCAGCCGTTGTCAGGGTGGAGCTATGGCTACACCTTC.

The chain recombines TRBV4-3 with TRBJ1-1; no definite D call. From germline, CDR1 is LGHNA and CDR2 YSLEER. The CDR3 length is 12 residues. Trimming pared 1 base from V and 1 base from J, leaving 1 base between. CDR3 in DNA: TGCGCCAGCAGCCAAGGGAACACTGAAGCTTTCTTT. Encoded protein: CASSQGNTEAFF.

This sequence joins TRBV13 and TRBJ1-1; D is undetermined. The CDR3 is made up of 13 amino acids. Germline V CDR1 and CDR2: PRHDT, FYEKMQ (reference sequence). Trimming left V 2 bases short and J 1 base short, with 5 bases between. The CDR3 bases are TGTGCCAGCAGCTTATTTCAGAACACTGAAGCTTTCTTT. It codes for CASSLFQNTEAFF.

This clone has a single count. V usage is TRBV4-1 and J usage is TRBJ1-5; a weak D match, TRBD1 (6 bases). Trimming left V 1 base short and J 5 bases short, with 27 bases between. CDR3 length equals 20 residues. Germline loops: CDR1 MGHRA, CDR2 YSYEKL. The DNA for the CDR3 is TGCGCCAGCAGCCAAGCCCCGCTCGTCAGCCGGAGGGGGGCCGATCAGCCCCAGCATTTT. Amino acid sequence: CASSQAPLVSRRGADQPQHF.

This rearrangement joins TRBV11-2 to TRBJ2-1; TRBD2 might be the D (5 bases). Germline loops: CDR1 SGHAT, CDR2 FQNNGV. The CDR3 is 14 residues long. V lost 0 bases to trimming and J lost 6 bases, with 9 bases between them. The CDR3 DNA is TGTGCCAGCAGCTTAGATCGGGGTCTCAATGAGCAGTTCTTC. Translation: CASSLDRGLNEQFF.

The genes are TRBV14 and TRBJ1-1, with 8 bases fitting TRBD1. In germline, CDR1 is SGHDN, CDR2 FVKESK. The length of the CDR3 is 14 residues. Trimming took 4 bases from V and 1 from J; bases not matched to a gene: 2. DNA for the CDR3: TGTGCCAGCAGCCCGGACAGGGAGAACACTGAAGCTTTCTTT. It is translated as CASSPDRENTEAFF.

This chain connects TRBV6-1 to TRBJ2-7; 7 nucleotides align to TRBD1. The CDR3 is 15 residues long. Germline V CDR1 and CDR2: MNHNS, SASEGT. The V segment lost 2 bases and the J segment 0 bases; nucleotides outside the gene matches: 4. This CDR3 reads CASSESGQSSYEQYF. DNA of the CDR3: TGTGCCAGCAGTGAATCGGGACAGAGCTCCTACGAGCAGTACTTC.

This chain joins TRBV5-1 and TRBJ1-1; D gene unclear. This CDR3 is built from 11 residues. Deletions cut 4 bases from V and 5 bases from J, with 6 bases between. Germline V gene lookup returns CDR1 SGHRS and CDR2 YFSETQ. CDR3 loop: CASSTGTEAFF. For the CDR3, the DNA is TGCGCCAGCAGCACTGGAACTGAAGCTTTCTTT.

The rearrangement links TRBV7-9 to TRBJ1-1; no definite D call. There are 14 residues in the CDR3. V dropped 1 base and J dropped 1 base, with 7 bases sitting between them. Per the germline V gene, CDR1 is SEHNR and CDR2 is FQNEAQ (reference sequence). The chain's CDR3 is CASSLDAENTEAFF. The CDR3, as DNA: TGTGCCAGCAGCTTAGATGCAGAGAACACTGAAGCTTTCTTT.

This clone was recorded once. The chain is built from TRBV2 and TRBJ1-2, with a weak D call TRBD1 (5 bases). Germline V gives CDR1 SNHLY, CDR2 FYNNEI. The CDR3 extends over 13 amino acids. V was shortened by 3 bases and J by 4 bases, with 9 bases between the two germline ends. In DNA form, the CDR3 reads TGTGCCAGCAGTGACGGCAGGGCCTATGGCTACACCTTC. Translation: CASSDGRAYGYTF.

This chain uses TRBV7-9 with TRBJ1-3; TRBD1 might be the D (6 bases). This CDR3 has 15 residues. V was trimmed by 5 bases and J by 3 bases, leaving 14 bases between them. Germline CDR1 and CDR2: SEHNR and FQNEAQ (reference sequence). Here the CDR3 reads CASSPRGNDGNTIYF. As DNA, the CDR3 is TGTGCCAGCAGCCCCAGGGGAAACGATGGAAACACCATATATTTT.

V is TRBV18 and J is TRBJ1-3, with 7 bases that match TRBD1. The CDR3 has 14 amino acids. V shed 6 bases and J 6 bases; nucleotides not matched to a gene: 8. CDR1 and CDR2 from the germline V gene are KGHSH and LQKENI. The CDR3 DNA follows: TGTGCCAGCTCCCCGAGACAGGGAGCAAACACCATATATTTT. This sequence encodes CASSPRQGANTIYF.

The V and J genes are TRBV14 and TRBJ1-2; 9 nucleotides align to TRBD1. The CDR3 is 17 residues long. Germline CDR1 is SGHDN and CDR2 is FVKESK. V lost 2 bases to trimming and J lost 5 bases; unmatched junction nucleotides: 12. In DNA, the CDR3 is TGTGCCAGCAGCCAATCATTAATGCGACAGGGGGGGTATGGCTACACCTTC. Translating it yields CASSQSLMRQGGYGYTF.

The chain is built from TRBV6-1 and TRBJ1-1, with D hard to call. This CDR3 spans 16 amino acids. Trimming took off 5 bases at V and 0 bases at J, with 16 bases between the two ends. The germline V gene encodes CDR1 MNHNS and CDR2 SASEGT. CDR3: CASSKEGFSMNTEAFF. CDR3 bases: TGTGCCAGCAGTAAAGAAGGGTTTTCCATGAACACTGAAGCTTTCTTT.

This chain uses TRBV30 with TRBJ1-2; maybe TRBD1 (6 bases). V gave up 0 bases and J gave up 8 bases, with 16 bases separating them. The CDR3 spans 14 residues. Germline CDR1 and CDR2: GTSNPN and SVGIG (reference sequence). CDR3 nucleotides: TGTGCCTGGAGTGTACAGGGAAGGGAGGAAGGCTACACCTTC. It translates to CAWSVQGREEGYTF.

The rearrangement uses TRBV18 and TRBJ1-1, with TRBD1 as a possible D gene (5 bases). Germline V gives CDR1 KGHSH, CDR2 LQKENI. The CDR3 covers 16 residues. V was pared by 4 bases and J by 0 bases, with 15 bases between. CDR3 nucleotides: TGTGCCAGCTCACTTAACCCGGGACCGCTGAACACTGAAGCTTTCTTT. It yields the protein CASSLNPGPLNTEAFF.

The gene calls are TRBV10-3 and TRBJ1-6, with D possibly TRBD1 on 6 matching bases. The CDR3 totals 15 residues. Germline-derived CDR1 and CDR2 are ENHRY and SYGVKD. Trimming removed 0 bases from V and 5 bases from J, with 8 bases in between. The CDR3, as DNA: TGTGCCATCAGTGAGTCAGGGGGAGATAATTCACCCCTCCACTTT. Protein sequence: CAISESGGDNSPLHF.

This rearrangement joins TRBV5-1 to TRBJ2-7, with TRBD1 matching 8 bases. The V and J ends lost 5 bases and 3 bases, in that order; junction bases with no gene match: 7. Germline V CDR1 and CDR2: SGHRS, YFSETQ. This CDR3 region has 14 residues. CDR3 bases: TGCGCCAGCAGGGATGGGACAGGAGACTACGAGCAGTACTTC. It encodes CASRDGTGDYEQYF.

The V and J genes are TRBV28 and TRBJ2-1; no firm D call. This CDR3 has 13 amino acids. V dropped 2 bases and J dropped 7 bases, with 9 bases sitting between them. Germline values: CDR1 MDHEN, CDR2 SYDVKM. This CDR3 is CASSLVVMNEQFF. The CDR3 nucleotides are TGTGCCAGCAGTTTAGTAGTGATGAATGAGCAGTTCTTC.

This rearrangement joins TRBV2 to TRBJ2-2, with no clear D. The CDR3 has 13 amino acids. Trimming took off 6 bases at V and 3 bases at J, with 8 bases between the two ends. Germline values: CDR1 SNHLY, CDR2 FYNNEI. The CDR3 region has the DNA TGTGCCAGCAGCGGCCAAGACACCGGGGAGCTGTTTTTT. As protein: CASSGQDTGELFF. Looking up the rest from reference TRBV2 and TRBJ2-2 gives the full variable domain: EPEVTQTPSHQVTQMGQEVILRCVPISNHLYFYWYRQILGQKVEFLVSFYNNEISEKSEIFDDQFSVERPDGSNFTLKIRSTKLEDSAMYFCASSGQDTGELFFGEGSRLTVL.

V gene TRBV10-3 combines with J gene TRBJ2-3; 13 bases match TRBD2. The CDR3 is 16 amino acids. Germline CDR1 reads ENHRY; CDR2 reads SYGVKD. Germline trimming cut 3 bases from V and 5 bases from J; bases unmatched to any gene: 5. CDR3 bases: TGTGCCATCAGTGATTTGACTAGCGGGGGGAGAGATACGCAGTATTTT. Translated: CAISDLTSGGRDTQYF.

The rearrangement uses TRBV2 and TRBJ1-1; no definite D call. There are 11 residues in the CDR3. The germline V gene encodes CDR1 SNHLY and CDR2 FYNNEI. Here the CDR3 reads CATNPGSKAFF. The CDR3, as DNA: TGTGCTACCAACCCGGGGTCGAAAGCTTTCTTT.

The rearrangement links TRBV5-5 to TRBJ1-2; 9 bases align to TRBD1. Unmatched junction bases numbered 6, after V lost 0 bases and J lost 6 bases. This CDR3 is 15 amino acids long. Germline CDR1 is SGHKS and CDR2 is YYEKEE (reference sequence). The CDR3 DNA reads TGTGCCAGCAGCTTGGAAGGTGGGACAGGGCATGGCTACACCTTC. It translates to CASSLEGGTGHGYTF.

CDR3 sequence (DNA): TGTGCCAGCAGCTTAGGAGGTCCAGGGTGGGGCACTGAAGCTTTCTTT. This sequence encodes CASSLGGPGWGTEAFF. The chain couples TRBV13 to TRBJ1-1, with D perhaps matching TRBD1 (5 bases). Germline V gene lookup returns CDR1 PRHDT and CDR2 FYEKMQ (reference sequence). V was trimmed by 0 bases and J by 4 bases, leaving 15 bases between them. This CDR3 has 16 residues.